This T cell receptor beta chain was found in a study of regulatory T cells in long-lasting Graves disease. In building TCR beta libraries, iRepertoire HTBI primers were used together with Arm-PCR of CDR3 regions. TCRdb reanalysed the multiplex PCR reads using MiXCR and keeps one entry per CDR3 protein. The sample holds hundreds of thousands of distinct CDR3 sequences, around 17% seen once. The time point denotes: newly diagnosed GD, antithyroid drugs for less than 3 months. From RNA extracted from PBMCs, the TCR library was made. V lost 2 bases, J lost 6 bases, and 9 bases stayed unmatched. The CDR3 length is 15 residues. Germline CDR1 SGHRS, CDR2 YFSETQ. The sample also formed part of further work on T cells in Graves' hyperthyroidism and ophthalmopathy. That report adds: Diagnosis of hyperthyroidism was new in patients aged 18 to 65, and its duration was under 2 months. In the first-round RT-PCR of the TCR CDR3, the HTBI primer set was used.

This TCR was recovered from a woman aged 30 to 39 with Graves disease. V is TRBV5-1 and J is TRBJ2-7; the match to TRBD1 covers 9 bases. The input for sequencing was peripheral blood mononuclear cells (PBMCs), taken at new diagnosis, from a patient treated with antithyroid drugs. CDR3 loop: CASSFDRGNPSEQYF. DNA of the CDR3: TGCGCCAGCAGCTTTGACAGGGGGAACCCTTCCGAGCAGTACTTC. The complete variable domain, with remaining parts taken from reference TRBV5-1 and TRBJ2-7, reads KAGVTQTPRYLIKTRGQQVTLSCSPISGHRSVSWYQQTPGQGLQFLFEYFSETQRNKGNFPGRFSGRQFSNSRSEMNVSTLELGDSALYLCASSFDRGNPSEQYFGPGTRLTVT.